This T cell receptor (beta chain) was identified during a study of T cells in tuberculosis. The wider study: The T cells targeted glucose monomycolate, a mycobacterial lipid, via CD1B.

Described time point: new active TB diagnosis, blood taken before or within 7 days of starting treatment. CDR3 length: 15 amino acids. Germline-derived CDR1 and CDR2 are MNHEY and SVGAGI. The V and J ends lost 4 bases and 6 bases respectively, with 19 bases between them. TCRdb keeps only in-frame clones here, not all; method: immunoSEQ multiplex PCR. The table shows around 33,000 clones, with nearly 90% occurring only once. This chain uses TRBV6-5 with TRBJ2-7; D is possibly TRBD1 (9 bases). Sequencing used PBMCs, obtained at tuberculosis diagnosis. The clonotype was recovered from an adult with tuberculosis. In DNA, the CDR3 is TGTGCCAGCAGTTTAACAGGGGGCGGGGGGAGCGAGCAGTACTTC. It yields the protein CASSLTGGGGSEQYF.